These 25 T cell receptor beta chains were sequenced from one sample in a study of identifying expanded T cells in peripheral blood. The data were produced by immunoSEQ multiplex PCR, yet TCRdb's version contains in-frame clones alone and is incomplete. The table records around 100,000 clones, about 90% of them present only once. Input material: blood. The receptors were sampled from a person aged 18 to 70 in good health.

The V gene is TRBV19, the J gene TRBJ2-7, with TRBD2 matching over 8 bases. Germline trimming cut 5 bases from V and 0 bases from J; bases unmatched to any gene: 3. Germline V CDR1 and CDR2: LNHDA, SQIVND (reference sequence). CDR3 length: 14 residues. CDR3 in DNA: TGTGCCAGTAGTCTCAGCGGGAGCTCCTACGAGCAGTACTTC. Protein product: CASSLSGSSYEQYF.

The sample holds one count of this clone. CDR3 amino acids: CASSSTPSVGELFF. The CDR3 nucleotides read TGTGCCAGCAGCTCTACCCCTTCAGTCGGGGAGCTGTTTTTT. The chain links TRBV7-3 to TRBJ2-2; D call uncertain. This CDR3 is 14 amino acids long. The germline V and J ends were trimmed by 4 bases and 7 bases, with 13 bases remaining between them. In germline, CDR1 is SGHTA, CDR2 FQGTGA. Looking up the rest from reference TRBV7-3 and TRBJ2-2 gives the full variable domain: GAGVSQTPSNKVTEKGKYVELRCDPISGHTALYWYRQSLGQGPEFLIYFQGTGAADDSGLPNDRFFAVRPEGSVSTLKIQRTERGDSAVYLCASSSTPSVGELFFGEGSRLTVL.

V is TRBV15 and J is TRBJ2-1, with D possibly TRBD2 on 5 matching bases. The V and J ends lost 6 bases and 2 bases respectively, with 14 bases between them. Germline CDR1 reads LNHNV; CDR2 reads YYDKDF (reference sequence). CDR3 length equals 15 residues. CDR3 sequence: CATRALGGAYNEQFF. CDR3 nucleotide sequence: TGTGCCACCAGAGCACTAGGAGGCGCCTACAATGAGCAGTTCTTC.

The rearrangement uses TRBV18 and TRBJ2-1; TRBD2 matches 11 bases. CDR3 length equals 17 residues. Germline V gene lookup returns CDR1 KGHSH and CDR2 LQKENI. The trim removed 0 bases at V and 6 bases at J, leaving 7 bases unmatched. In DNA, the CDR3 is TGTGCCAGCTCACCACCTACTAGCGGGAGTATGGGCAATGAGCAGTTCTTC. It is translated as CASSPPTSGSMGNEQFF.

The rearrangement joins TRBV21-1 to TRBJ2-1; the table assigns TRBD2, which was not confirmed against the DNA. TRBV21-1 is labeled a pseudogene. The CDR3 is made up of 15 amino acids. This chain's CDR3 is CASSKGRGAYNEQFF. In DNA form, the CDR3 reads TGTGCCAGCAGCAAGGGGAGAGGCGCCTACAATGAGCAGTTCTTC.

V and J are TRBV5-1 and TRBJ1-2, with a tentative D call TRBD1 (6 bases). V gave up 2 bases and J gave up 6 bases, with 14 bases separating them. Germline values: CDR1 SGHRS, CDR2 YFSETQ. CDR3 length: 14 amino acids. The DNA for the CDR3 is TGCGCCAGCAGCTTAGGGCAGGGGATGAATGGCTACACCTTC. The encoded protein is CASSLGQGMNGYTF.

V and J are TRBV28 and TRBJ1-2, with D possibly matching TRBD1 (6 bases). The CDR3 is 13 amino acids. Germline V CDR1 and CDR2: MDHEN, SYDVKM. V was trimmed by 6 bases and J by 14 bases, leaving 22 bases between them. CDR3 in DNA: TGTGCCAGCAGAAACCGTCGGACAGTTCCAGGGACCTTC. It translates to CASRNRRTVPGTF.

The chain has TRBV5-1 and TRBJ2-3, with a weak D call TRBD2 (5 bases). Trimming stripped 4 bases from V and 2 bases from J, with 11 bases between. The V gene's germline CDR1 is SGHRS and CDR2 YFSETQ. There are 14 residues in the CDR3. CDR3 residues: CASSVGVLTDTQYF. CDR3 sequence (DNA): TGCGCCAGCAGCGTCGGGGTGCTCACAGATACGCAGTATTTT.

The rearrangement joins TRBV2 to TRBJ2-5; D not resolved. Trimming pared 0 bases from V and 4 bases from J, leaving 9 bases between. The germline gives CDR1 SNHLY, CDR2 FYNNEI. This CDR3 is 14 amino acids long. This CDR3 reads CASSEARSGETQYF. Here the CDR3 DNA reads TGTGCCAGCAGTGAAGCGAGGTCCGGAGAGACCCAGTACTTC.

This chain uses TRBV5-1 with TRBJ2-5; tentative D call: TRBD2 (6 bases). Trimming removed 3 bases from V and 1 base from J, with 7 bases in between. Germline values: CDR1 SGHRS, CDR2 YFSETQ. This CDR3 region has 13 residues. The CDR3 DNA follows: TGCGCCAGCAGCTACGGGGGCCAAGAGACCCAGTACTTC. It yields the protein CASSYGGQETQYF.

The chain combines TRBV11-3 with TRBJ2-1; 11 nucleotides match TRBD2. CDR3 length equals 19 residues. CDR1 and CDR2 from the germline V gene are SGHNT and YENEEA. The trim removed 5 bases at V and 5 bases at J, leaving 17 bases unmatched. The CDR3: CASSPAPASGRFSDNEQFF. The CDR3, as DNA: TGTGCCAGCAGCCCCGCACCAGCTAGCGGGAGGTTTTCCGACAATGAGCAGTTCTTC.

The CDR3 nucleotides read TGTGCCTGGAGTAAACAGGCGGGTGAGCAGTTCTTC. Translating gives CAWSKQAGEQFF. The rearrangement joins TRBV30 to TRBJ2-1, with D perhaps matching TRBD1 or TRBD2 (5 bases each). The V gene lost 2 bases and the J gene lost 9 bases, with 11 bases spanning the gap. CDR1 and CDR2 from the germline V gene are GTSNPN and SVGIG (reference sequence). The CDR3 totals 12 residues. Looking up the rest from reference TRBV30 and TRBJ2-1 gives the full variable domain: SQTIHQWPATLVQPVGSPLSLECTVEGTSNPNLYWYRQAAGRGLQLLFYSVGIGQISSEVPQNLSASRPQDRQFILSSKKLLLSDSGFYLCAWSKQAGEQFFGPGTRLTVL.

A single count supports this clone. The CDR3 nucleotides read TGTGCCAGCAGCCCCCCCCTGGGGCGCGAGCAGTACTTC. Translation: CASSPPLGREQYF. The rearrangement joins TRBV11-2 to TRBJ2-7; tentative D call: TRBD1 (5 bases). The germline gives CDR1 SGHAT, CDR2 FQNNGV. The CDR3 is 13 amino acids. V was shortened by 5 bases and J by 6 bases, with 14 bases between the two germline ends.

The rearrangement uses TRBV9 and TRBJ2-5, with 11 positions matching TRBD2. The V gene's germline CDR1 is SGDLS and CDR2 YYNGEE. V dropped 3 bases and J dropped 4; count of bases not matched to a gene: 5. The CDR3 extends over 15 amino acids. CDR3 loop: CASSAIAGGGETQYF. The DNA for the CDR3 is TGTGCCAGCAGCGCTATAGCGGGAGGGGGAGAGACCCAGTACTTC.

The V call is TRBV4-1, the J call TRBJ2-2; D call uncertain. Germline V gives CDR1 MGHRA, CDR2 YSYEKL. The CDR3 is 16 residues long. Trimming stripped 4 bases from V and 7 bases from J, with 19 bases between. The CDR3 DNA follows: TGCGCCAGCAGCCCCCTCGCCAGCCGGCGTAGCGGGGAGCTGTTTTTT. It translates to CASSPLASRRSGELFF.

The chain's CDR3 is CASSISGSSSYNEQFF. The CDR3 DNA reads TGTGCCAGTAGTATAAGCGGGAGTAGCTCCTACAATGAGCAGTTCTTC. This rearrangement joins TRBV19 to TRBJ2-1, with 8 bases that match TRBD2. The length of the CDR3 is 16 residues. J gave up 0 bases and V 2 bases, and 3 bases lay outside the gene matches. Germline lookup yields CDR1 LNHDA and CDR2 SQIVND (reference sequence).

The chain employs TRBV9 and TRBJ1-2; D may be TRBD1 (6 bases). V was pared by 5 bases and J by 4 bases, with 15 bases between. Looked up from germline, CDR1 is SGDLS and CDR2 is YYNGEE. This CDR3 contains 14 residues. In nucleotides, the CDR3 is TGTGCCAGCAGAGCCCCCAGGGGCTCCTATGGCTACACCTTC. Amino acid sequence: CASRAPRGSYGYTF.

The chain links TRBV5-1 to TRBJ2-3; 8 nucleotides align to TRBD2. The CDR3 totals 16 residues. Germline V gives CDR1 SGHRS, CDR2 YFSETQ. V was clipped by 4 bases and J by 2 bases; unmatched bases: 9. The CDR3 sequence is CASSLTSGSYTDTQYF. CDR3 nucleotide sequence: TGCGCCAGCAGCCTGACAAGCGGGAGCTACACAGATACGCAGTATTTT.

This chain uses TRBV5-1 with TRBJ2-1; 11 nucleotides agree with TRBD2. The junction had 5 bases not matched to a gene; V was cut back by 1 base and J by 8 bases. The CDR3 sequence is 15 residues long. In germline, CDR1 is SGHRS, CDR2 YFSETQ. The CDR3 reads CASSLPLAGVDEQFF. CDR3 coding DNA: TGCGCCAGCAGCTTGCCACTAGCGGGAGTGGATGAGCAGTTCTTC.

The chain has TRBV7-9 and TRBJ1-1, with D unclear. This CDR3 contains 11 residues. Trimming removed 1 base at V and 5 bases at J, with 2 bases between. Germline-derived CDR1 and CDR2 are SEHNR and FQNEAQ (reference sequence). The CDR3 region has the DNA TGTGCCAGCAGCTTAGGGACTGAAGCTTTCTTT. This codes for CASSLGTEAFF.

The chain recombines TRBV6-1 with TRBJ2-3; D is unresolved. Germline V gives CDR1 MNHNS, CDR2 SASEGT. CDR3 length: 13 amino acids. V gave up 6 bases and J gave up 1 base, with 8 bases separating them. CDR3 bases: TGTGCCAGCAGACCTTTGGGCACAGATACGCAGTATTTT. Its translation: CASRPLGTDTQYF.

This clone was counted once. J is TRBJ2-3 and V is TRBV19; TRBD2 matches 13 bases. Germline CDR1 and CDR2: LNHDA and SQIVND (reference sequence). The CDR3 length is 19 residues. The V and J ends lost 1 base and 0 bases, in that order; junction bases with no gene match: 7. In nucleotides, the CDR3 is TGTGCCAGTAGTATAGGGGGGACTAGCGGGATGTTCAGCACAGATACGCAGTATTTT. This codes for CASSIGGTSGMFSTDTQYF.

CDR3 loop: CASSAIRGFLGTEAFF. CDR3 sequence (DNA): TGTGCCAGCAGTGCCATAAGGGGGTTCTTGGGCACTGAAGCTTTCTTT. The rearrangement links TRBV27 to TRBJ1-1, with D possibly TRBD1 on 6 matching bases. V dropped 5 bases and J dropped 4 bases, with 20 bases sitting between them. The CDR3 spans 16 residues. Germline V gene data show CDR1 as MNHEY and CDR2 as SMNVEV (reference sequence).

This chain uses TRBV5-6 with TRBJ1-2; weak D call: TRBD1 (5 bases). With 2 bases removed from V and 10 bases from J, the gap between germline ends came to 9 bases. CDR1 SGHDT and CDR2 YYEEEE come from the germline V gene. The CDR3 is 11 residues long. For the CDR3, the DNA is TGTGCCAGCAGCTTAAGGGGTGTCTACACCTTC. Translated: CASSLRGVYTF.

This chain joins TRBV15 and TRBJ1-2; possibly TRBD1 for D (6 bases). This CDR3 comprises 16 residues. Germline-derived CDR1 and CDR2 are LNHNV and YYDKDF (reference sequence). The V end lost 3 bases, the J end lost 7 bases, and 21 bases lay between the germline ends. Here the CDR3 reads CATSRGLQGRGGGYTF. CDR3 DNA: TGTGCCACCAGCAGGGGCCTACAGGGACGCGGCGGTGGCTACACCTTC.